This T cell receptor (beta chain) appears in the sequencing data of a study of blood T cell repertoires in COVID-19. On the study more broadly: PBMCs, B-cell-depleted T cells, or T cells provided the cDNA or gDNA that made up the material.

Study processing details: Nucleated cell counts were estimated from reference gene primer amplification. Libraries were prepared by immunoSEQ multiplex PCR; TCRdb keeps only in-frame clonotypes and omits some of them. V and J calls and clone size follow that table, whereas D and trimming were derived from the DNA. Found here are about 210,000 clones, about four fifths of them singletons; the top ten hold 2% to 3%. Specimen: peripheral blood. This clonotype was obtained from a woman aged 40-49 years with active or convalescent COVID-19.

CDR3 sequence: CASSFLGNQPQHF. The CDR3 bases are TGTGCCAGCAGTTTTCTTGGCAATCAGCCCCAGCATTTT. The chain is built from TRBV12-3 or TRBV12-4 and TRBJ1-5; D gene uncertain. The CDR3 has 13 residues. Between the trimmed V and J ends, which lost 3 bases and 2 bases, there was a span of 5 bases.